This TCR beta chain was documented in a study of cytomegalovirus exposure and HLA in healthy donors. This CDR3 is built from 12 residues. In germline, CDR1 is SQVTM, CDR2 ANQGSEA. The V end lost 7 bases, the J end lost 1 base, and 10 bases lay between the germline ends. PCR primers comprised 60 Vbeta and 13 Jbeta primers. Measured with immunoSEQ multiplex PCR; TCRdb has only the in-frame clones, and not every one. The sample has some 120,000 clones, more than 80% seen once. There are a few counts of this clone. The source material was PBMCs. This TCR was recovered from a woman aged 30 to 39 in good health and CMV-seropositive. The genes are TRBV29-1 and TRBJ1-1, with a weak D call TRBD1 (6 bases). Here the CDR3 reads CSGRGWNTEAFF. The CDR3 nucleotides read TGCAGCGGTAGGGGGTGGAACACTGAAGCTTTCTTT.